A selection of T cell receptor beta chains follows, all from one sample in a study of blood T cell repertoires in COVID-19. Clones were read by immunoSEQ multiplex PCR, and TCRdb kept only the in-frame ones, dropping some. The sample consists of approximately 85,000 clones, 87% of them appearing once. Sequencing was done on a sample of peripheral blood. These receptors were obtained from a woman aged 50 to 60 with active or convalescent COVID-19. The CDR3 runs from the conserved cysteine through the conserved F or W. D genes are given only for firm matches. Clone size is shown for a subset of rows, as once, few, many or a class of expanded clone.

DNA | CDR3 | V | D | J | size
TGTGCCAGCAGCCTCCGCGGAGTCGACGAGCAGTACTTC | CASSLRGVDEQYF | TRBV6-5 | . | TRBJ2-7 | once
TGTGCCAGCAGTGCAGACAGGTCCAACTATGGCTACACCTTC | CASSADRSNYGYTF | TRBV2 | . | TRBJ1-2 | .
TGTGCCAGCAGCTTAGTCGGGTCAGGGGAAGGTTACGAGCAGTACTTC | CASSLVGSGEGYEQYF | TRBV7-9 | . | TRBJ2-7 | .
TGTGCCAGCAGCACTCCCCGAACCGGGACAAAGGGGCGAAAACTGTTTTTT | CASSTPRTGTKGRKLFF | TRBV11-2 | . | TRBJ1-4 | .
TGTGCCAGCAGTCCCCCGGGACAGGGTTACGAGCAGTACTTC | CASSPPGQGYEQYF | TRBV6-6 | TRBD1 | TRBJ2-7 | .
TGTGCCAGCAGTCGACAGGACCCAGATACGCAGTATTTT | CASSRQDPDTQYF | TRBV2 | . | TRBJ2-3 | .
TGCAGTGCTAGTTATTTGGGGACAGGGGACACCGGGGAGCTGTTTTTT | CSASYLGTGDTGELFF | TRBV20-1 | TRBD1 | TRBJ2-2 | .
TGTGCCAGCAGCCCCGATGGCGGGGGGGCCTATAATGAGCAGTTCTTC | CASSPDGGGAYNEQFF | TRBV7-3 | TRBD2 | TRBJ2-1 | .
TGCGCCAGCAGCCAAGTTGGGCAGGGGAGCAATGAGCAGTTCTTC | CASSQVGQGSNEQFF | TRBV4-1 | . | TRBJ2-1 | .
TGTGCCAGCAGCTATAACAGGGGGCGAGTTAATGAAAAACTGTTTTTT | CASSYNRGRVNEKLFF | TRBV11-2 | TRBD1 | TRBJ1-4 | .
TGTGCCAGCAGTGAAATAGGGGGGGACTATGGCTACACCTTC | CASSEIGGDYGYTF | TRBV6-1 | . | TRBJ1-2 | .
TGTGCCAGCAGCTTAAACGTATACAATGAAGCTTTCTTT | CASSLNVYNEAFF | TRBV11-3 | . | TRBJ1-1 | .
TGTGCCAGCAGCCAACGGAGCGGGGGATTCGTCGGGGAGCAGTTCTTC | CASSQRSGGFVGEQFF | TRBV7-6 | TRBD2 | TRBJ2-1 | once
TGTGCCAGCAGCGCCTCCACAAAGAACACTGAAGCTTTCTTT | CASSASTKNTEAFF | TRBV9 | . | TRBJ1-1 | .
TGTGCCATCAGTGAACAGCTCTTGGGTGGCTACACCTTC | CAISEQLLGGYTF | TRBV10-3 | . | TRBJ1-2 | .
TGCGCCAGCAGCTTAGAGAGCTCCTACGAGCAGTACTTC | CASSLESSYEQYF | TRBV5-1 | . | TRBJ2-7 | .
TGTGCCAGCAGCTTGAAAAACCCGGGACAGTTTCGAGCTTTCTTT | CASSLKNPGQFRAFF | TRBV5-8 | TRBD1 | TRBJ1-1 | .
TGTGCCAGCAGTTTACTTAGGGGGTCAAACACCGGGGAGCTGTTTTTT | CASSLLRGSNTGELFF | TRBV27 | . | TRBJ2-2 | .
TGTGCCAGCAGCTTCGGGACAGGCAATGGCTACACCTTC | CASSFGTGNGYTF | TRBV7-8 | TRBD1 | TRBJ1-2 | .
TGTGCCAGCAGCACTGGACAGGGGGCAAGGAGAGAGACCCAGTACTTC | CASSTGQGARRETQYF | TRBV21-1 | . | TRBJ2-5 | .
TGTGCCAGCAGTCCAACACCGAATAAAGCCTACGAGCAGTACTTC | CASSPTPNKAYEQYF | TRBV6-5 | . | TRBJ2-7 | .
TGCGCCAGCAGCCCAAGGAAGGGAGGAGACAATGAGCAGTTCTTC | CASSPRKGGDNEQFF | TRBV5-1 | . | TRBJ2-1 | .
TGCGCCAGCAGCTTGGATCCGGGACACACCAATGAGCAGTTCTTC | CASSLDPGHTNEQFF | TRBV5-1 | . | TRBJ2-1 | .
TGTGCCAGCAGTCAAACGCCCGACCAGCCTCCGCGGGGCTACACCTTC | CASSQTPDQPPRGYTF | TRBV27 | . | TRBJ1-2 | .
TGTGCCAGTACCGAAGGACTAGCGGGGGGCCTCAACACCGGGGAGCTGTTTTTT | CASTEGLAGGLNTGELFF | TRBV19 | TRBD2 | TRBJ2-2 | .
TGTGCCAGCAGTTACCGAGGTTTACCTGGCGGAGATACGCAGTATTTT | CASSYRGLPGGDTQYF | TRBV6-5 | . | TRBJ2-3 | .
TGCAGCGCCGACGACAGAATCTATGGCTACACCTTC | CSADDRIYGYTF | TRBV29-1 | . | TRBJ1-2 | .
TGTGCCAGCAGCTTGAGGGGGTTCTCTGGAAACACCATATATTTT | CASSLRGFSGNTIYF | TRBV5-4 | . | TRBJ1-3 | .
TGTGCCTGGAGTGCGGGAGTCAATCAGCCCCAGCATTTT | CAWSAGVNQPQHF | TRBV30 | . | TRBJ1-5 | .
TGCGCCAGCAGCCAGTCTTGGGGGGGCGCGAACACCGGGGAGCTGTTTTTT | CASSQSWGGANTGELFF | TRBV4-3 | . | TRBJ2-2 | .
TGTGCCAGCAGTGACTCGAACTTCTTCGGGACTAGCGGGGACGGGGAGCTGTTTTTT | CASSDSNFFGTSGDGELFF | TRBV6-4 | TRBD2 | TRBJ2-2 | .
TGTGCCAGCAGCTCGAACCCAGGGGGCCCCGGGGAGCTGTTTTTT | CASSSNPGGPGELFF | TRBV7-8 | TRBD1 | TRBJ2-2 | .
TGCGCCAGCAGCCAAGATCGGCCGGGTAATGAAAAACTGTTTTTT | CASSQDRPGNEKLFF | TRBV4-3 | . | TRBJ1-4 | .